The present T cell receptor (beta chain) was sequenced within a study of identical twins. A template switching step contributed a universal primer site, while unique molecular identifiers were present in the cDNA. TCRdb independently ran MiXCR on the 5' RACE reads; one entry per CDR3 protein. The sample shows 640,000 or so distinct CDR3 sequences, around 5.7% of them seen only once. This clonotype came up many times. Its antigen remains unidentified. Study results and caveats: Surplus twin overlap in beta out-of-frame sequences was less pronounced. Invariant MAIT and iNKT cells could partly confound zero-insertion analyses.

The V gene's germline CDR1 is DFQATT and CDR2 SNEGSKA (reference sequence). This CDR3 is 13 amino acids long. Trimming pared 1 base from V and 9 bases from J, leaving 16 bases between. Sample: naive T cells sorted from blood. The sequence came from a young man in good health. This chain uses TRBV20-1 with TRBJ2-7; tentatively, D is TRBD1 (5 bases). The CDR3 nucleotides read TGCAGTGCTAGAGTCACAGAGGAAGGGGTGCAGTACTTC. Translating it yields CSARVTEEGVQYF.